The source of this T cell receptor beta chain is a study of control samples from healthy donors and cancer patients. Libraries were prepared by immunoSEQ multiplex PCR; TCRdb keeps only in-frame clonotypes and omits some of them. The sample shows roughly 86,000 clones, 75% to 95% of them seen only once. The CDR3 loop spans 16 amino acids. Trimming cost V 4 bases and J 1 base; bases outside gene matches: 3. CDR1 is MNHNY and CDR2 is SVGAGI in the germline V gene (reference sequence). This clonotype was sampled from a woman under 30 in good health. What was sequenced was blood. The chain combines TRBV6-6 with TRBJ1-5; TRBD1 matches 11 bases. CDR3 coding DNA: TGTGCCAGCAGTTCAGGACAGGGGGCGAGCAATCAGCCCCAGCATTTT. Amino acid sequence: CASSSGQGASNQPQHF.